This is a list of T cell receptor beta chains from one sample in a study of PD-1 blockade in mismatch repair-deficient tumors. Some clones are missing from TCRdb's copy, which holds only in-frame ones; the method was immunoSEQ multiplex PCR. The sample includes more than 40,000 clones, roughly three quarters of them seen just once. The sequenced sample was peripheral blood, obtained 4 weeks after starting pembrolizumab. The receptors stem from an adult with mismatch repair-deficient cancer. The CDR3 runs from the conserved cysteine through the conserved F or W.

>TRBV4-3
CASSQDRHENTGELFF
>TRBV5-6
CASSGLAGGSDTQYF
>TRBV12-5
CASGFSRDRGFYGYTF
>TRBV9
CASSVDTSGGGKLFF
>TRBV7-9
CASSTLVGEQFF
>TRBV2
CASRQGRTNEKLFF
>TRBV9
CASSRQGYGYTF
>TRBV7-6
CASSRTGSSTEAFF
>TRBV4-1
CASSLRATADAYNEQFF
>TRBV11-1
CASSPGGSFSYEQYF
>TRBV29-1
CSVGGTGLYYEQYF
>TRBV5-4
CASSKTGTGVYEQYF
>TRBV18
CASSPLDRGQFF
>TRBV7-6
CASSLGPGRRAEAFF
>TRBV6-5
CASSHPAGAGELFF
>TRBV7-2
CASSPRGLSDEAFF
>TRBV27
CASTGLAGGPGETQYF
>TRBV15
CATSRTGAYGYTF
>TRBV6-1
CASLRDRNQPQHF
>TRBV11-3
CASSSRTGLSYEQYF
>TRBV5-1
CASSLGTATNEKLFF
>TRBV29-1
CSVEGGGVGTYEQYF
>TRBV5-1
CASSQGQGGTEAFF
>TRBV5-6
CASSRLTENTEAFF
>TRBV19
CASSLMGPGTNTEAFF
>TRBV6-6
CASSYSTVITEAFF
>TRBV7-8
CASSPRTVEDLFF
>TRBV9
CASSPRGSGNTGELFF
>TRBV10-1
CASSWDWPNNEQFF